One and the same sample provided the 21 T cell receptor beta chains below, sequenced in a study of CD8 T cells in ankylosing spondylitis (dated by TCRdb to 2016 to 2017). Preparation of the library involved 5' RACE. Sequenced on an Illumina HiSeq 2500. TCRdb handled the public reads itself, with Q25 trimming in fastp and clone calling in MiXCR, and kept productive beta chains. Entries are consolidated by CDR3 protein sequence, retaining the most common genes and DNA. This sample comprises 380,000 or so distinct CDR3 sequences, approximately 22% of them detected only once. The ten largest account for around 13% of the sample. Sequences were obtained from blood, either unsorted or a sorted T cell fraction (not recorded which). Receptors originate from a male donor with ankylosing spondylitis or in good health (not recorded which).

This clonotype was counted many times. The chain has TRBV12-3 or TRBV12-4 and TRBJ2-1, with a possible D match to TRBD1 (6 bases). Trimming cost V 2 bases and J 5 bases, with 10 bases left between them. This CDR3 has 14 amino acids. Here the CDR3 reads CASSLRDINNEQFF. The CDR3 DNA reads TGTGCCAGCAGTTTAAGGGACATAAACAATGAGCAGTTCTTC.

J is TRBJ2-1 and V is TRBV30; D is undetermined. The V gene's germline CDR1 is GTSNPN and CDR2 SVGIG (reference sequence). CDR3 length: 12 amino acids. The V end lost 0 bases, the J end lost 6 bases, and 6 bases lay between the germline ends. CDR3 sequence: CAWSVLANEQFF. CDR3 sequence (DNA): TGTGCCTGGAGTGTATTGGCCAATGAGCAGTTCTTC. Based on the CDR3 plus reference TRBV30 and TRBJ2-1, the full variable domain is SQTIHQWPATLVQPVGSPLSLECTVEGTSNPNLYWYRQAAGRGLQLLFYSVGIGQISSEVPQNLSASRPQDRQFILSSKKLLLSDSGFYLCAWSVLANEQFFGPGTRLTVL.

The sample holds many counts of this clonotype. V gene TRBV29-1 combines with J gene TRBJ2-2; a weak D match, TRBD1 (7 bases). Trimming left V 6 bases short and J 7 bases short, with 12 bases between. CDR1 and CDR2 from the germline V gene are SQVTM and ANQGSEA. The CDR3 is 12 residues long. The chain's CDR3 is CSVARGDGELFF. CDR3 nucleotides: TGCAGCGTCGCCAGGGGGGACGGGGAGCTGTTTTTT.

This clonotype was counted a few times. This chain connects TRBV20-1 to TRBJ2-2, with TRBD2 identical over 9 bases. Trimming took 0 bases from V and 2 from J; bases not matched to a gene: 7. Germline V lookup: CDR1 DFQATT, CDR2 SNEGSKA (reference sequence). This CDR3 contains 17 residues. The CDR3: CSARDPPSGTNTGELFF. The CDR3 DNA reads as TGCAGTGCTAGAGATCCCCCTAGCGGGACCAACACCGGGGAGCTGTTTTTT.

This clonotype occurred a few times. The rearrangement links TRBV20-1 to TRBJ2-7, with 8 bases identical to TRBD2. Germline trimming cut 4 bases from V and 0 bases from J; bases unmatched to any gene: 14. The CDR3 runs 17 residues. Germline V gene lookup returns CDR1 DFQATT and CDR2 SNEGSKA (reference sequence). This CDR3 is CSAIPIAGGRGSYEQYF. CDR3 in DNA: TGCAGTGCTATCCCCATTGCGGGGGGCCGAGGCTCCTACGAGCAGTACTTC.

Worth noting for this clonotype: This may be a read error: a much more frequent sequence differs by one nucleotide. V is TRBV3-1 and J is TRBJ2-7; 9 bases map to TRBD2. Judging by the DNA end, TRBJ2-1 fits better; the J call may be wrong. The CDR3 runs to 15 residues. CDR1 is LGHDT and CDR2 is YNNKEL in the germline V gene (reference sequence). CDR3 sequence (DNA): TGTGCCAGCAGCCAAGCTCCGGCTAGCGGGGTCGAGCAGTTCTTC. It yields the protein CASSQAPASGVEQFF.

The chain couples TRBV6-4 to TRBJ1-1; D possibly corresponds to TRBD1 (6 bases). Trimming removed 1 base at V and 0 bases at J, with 18 bases between. This CDR3 is built from 18 residues. Germline CDR1 is MRHNA and CDR2 is SNTAGT. CDR3: CASSDYTTGRLMNTEAFF. The CDR3 DNA reads as TGTGCCAGCAGTGACTACACGACAGGCCGTCTCATGAACACTGAAGCTTTCTTT.

Only one count was recorded for this clonotype. The rearrangement joins TRBV7-9 to TRBJ1-3; D possibly corresponds to TRBD1 (5 bases). Deletions cut 6 bases from V and 0 bases from J, with 9 bases between. From germline, CDR1 is SEHNR and CDR2 FQNEAQ (reference sequence). CDR3 length: 14 residues. The DNA of the CDR3 is TGTGCCAGCAGAGGCGGGGCCTCTGGAAACACCATATATTTT. It codes for CASRGGASGNTIYF.

In its sample, this clonotype was seen a few times. The chain recombines TRBV4-1 with TRBJ1-2, with D unresolved. The CDR3 has 16 amino acids. The germline V and J ends were trimmed by 1 base and 4 bases, with 16 bases remaining between them. Germline assignment: CDR1 MGHRA and CDR2 YSYEKL. In DNA form, the CDR3 reads TGCGCCAGCAGCCAAGTGGCGGAGGCGGGCCGCTATGGCTACACCTTC. Protein product: CASSQVAEAGRYGYTF.

The V gene is TRBV3-1, the J gene TRBJ2-5; 8 bases agree with TRBD2. Germline CDR1 is LGHDT and CDR2 is YNNKEL (reference sequence). This CDR3 contains 16 residues. J was trimmed by 5 bases and V by 0 bases; bases with no gene match: 8. This CDR3 is CASSQERLASSETQYF. CDR3 in DNA: TGTGCCAGCAGCCAAGAGCGACTAGCGAGCTCGGAGACCCAGTACTTC.

The table lists this clonotype with a count of one. The V and J genes are TRBV12-3 or TRBV12-4 and TRBJ2-7; maybe TRBD1 (6 bases). Trimming stripped 6 bases from V and 0 bases from J, with 12 bases between. CDR3 length: 14 amino acids. CDR3 sequence (DNA): TGTGCCAGCAGGCTGGACAGCAACTCCTACGAGCAGTACTTC. Translation: CASRLDSNSYEQYF.

This clonotype was observed a handful of times. V and J are TRBV27 and TRBJ1-5, with D unresolved. The CDR3 is 13 residues long. Germline CDR1 reads MNHEY; CDR2 reads SMNVEV (reference sequence). V was trimmed by 0 bases and J by 7 bases, leaving 7 bases between them. As DNA, the CDR3 is TGTGCCAGCAGTTTATCTGGGCACCAGCCCCAGCATTTT. Its translation: CASSLSGHQPQHF.

This clonotype has a handful of counts. This sequence joins TRBV6-2 or TRBV6-3 and TRBJ2-2; TRBD2 matches 7 bases. Trimming cost V 2 bases and J 7 bases; bases outside gene matches: 4. Germline V gives CDR1 MNHEY, CDR2 SVGEGT. This CDR3 region has 14 residues. CDR3 nucleotide sequence: TGTGCCAGCAGTTACCCGACTAGCAGCGGGGAGCTGTTTTTT. This encodes CASSYPTSSGELFF.

This clonotype was observed a handful of times. The rearrangement uses TRBV6-4 and TRBJ2-1; D tentatively fits TRBD1 or TRBD2 (5 bases each). The V gene lost 6 bases and the J gene lost 6 bases, with 18 bases spanning the gap. Germline CDR1 MRHNA, CDR2 SNTAGT. This CDR3 comprises 15 residues. The CDR3 here is CASRRGRDPSNEQFF. The DNA of the CDR3 is TGTGCCAGCAGGAGGGGCAGGGATCCCTCCAATGAGCAGTTCTTC.

The gene calls are TRBV29-1 and TRBJ2-2, with 8 bases identical to TRBD2. Germline values: CDR1 SQVTM, CDR2 ANQGSEA. Germline trimming cut 7 bases from V and 4 bases from J; bases unmatched to any gene: 8. The CDR3 runs to 14 residues. CDR3 sequence (DNA): TGCAGCGCACCCGGGGGGGGAACCACCGGGGAGCTGTTTTTT. The encoded protein is CSAPGGGTTGELFF.

The CDR3 protein is CASRDRSAYEQYF. In DNA form, the CDR3 reads TGTGCCAGCAGGGACCGGAGTGCCTACGAGCAGTACTTC. The V call is TRBV2, the J call TRBJ2-7; D unresolved. Germline V gene data show CDR1 as SNHLY and CDR2 as FYNNEI. V was trimmed by 6 bases and J by 2 bases, leaving 11 bases between them. There are 13 residues in the CDR3.

V and J are TRBV10-3 and TRBJ2-1; TRBD1 agrees at 7 bases. The germline V gene has CDR1 ENHRY and CDR2 SYGVKD. The CDR3 is made up of 17 amino acids. The V segment lost 2 bases and the J segment 5 bases; nucleotides outside the gene matches: 12. The CDR3 DNA sequence: TGTGCCATCAGTGAGAGGACAGGAGAACTACTAAACAATGAGCAGTTCTTC. It specifies CAISERTGELLNNEQFF.

This clonotype was detected ten times or more. The CDR3 spells CATQDRSYNSPLHF. The CDR3, as DNA: TGTGCCACACAAGACAGGTCCTATAATTCACCCCTCCACTTT. The gene calls are TRBV10-3 and TRBJ1-6; maybe TRBD1 (6 bases). CDR1 and CDR2 from the germline V gene are ENHRY and SYGVKD. V lost 10 bases to trimming and J lost 1 base, with 11 bases between them. This CDR3 comprises 14 residues.

This clonotype has just a few counts. The chain employs TRBV6-5 and TRBJ2-6; D perhaps matches TRBD1 (6 bases). Germline V lookup: CDR1 MNHEY, CDR2 SVGAGI. Deletions cut 0 bases from V and 4 bases from J, with 19 bases between. This CDR3 has 19 amino acids. The CDR3 nucleotides are TGTGCCAGCAGTTACTCGAGTAATCCCTCAGGGGCAGGGGCCAACGTCCTGACTTTC. Encoded protein: CASSYSSNPSGAGANVLTF.

This clonotype has a count of ten or more. V and J are TRBV29-1 and TRBJ1-1; D might be TRBD1 (5 bases). CDR1 SQVTM and CDR2 ANQGSEA come from the germline V gene. There are 15 residues in the CDR3. The V gene lost 2 bases and the J gene lost 5 bases, with 18 bases spanning the gap. In nucleotides, the CDR3 is TGCAGCGTTGAACCCCCCCGAGGGGAGGGAACTGAAGCTTTCTTT. This codes for CSVEPPRGEGTEAFF.

The CDR3 DNA sequence: TGTGCCAGCAGCGTAGGTGGCAGTACTAACTATGGCTACACCTTC. This encodes CASSVGGSTNYGYTF. V gene TRBV9 combines with J gene TRBJ1-2; D remains unclear. V lost 0 bases to trimming and J lost 0 bases, with 9 bases between them. This CDR3 region has 15 residues. From germline, CDR1 is SGDLS and CDR2 YYNGEE. The full variable domain, completed using reference TRBV9 and TRBJ1-2, is DSGVTQTPKHLITATGQRVTLRCSPRSGDLSVYWYQQSLDQGLQFLIQYYNGEERAKGNILERFSAQQFPDLHSELNLSSLELGDSALYFCASSVGGSTNYGYTFGSGTRLTVV.